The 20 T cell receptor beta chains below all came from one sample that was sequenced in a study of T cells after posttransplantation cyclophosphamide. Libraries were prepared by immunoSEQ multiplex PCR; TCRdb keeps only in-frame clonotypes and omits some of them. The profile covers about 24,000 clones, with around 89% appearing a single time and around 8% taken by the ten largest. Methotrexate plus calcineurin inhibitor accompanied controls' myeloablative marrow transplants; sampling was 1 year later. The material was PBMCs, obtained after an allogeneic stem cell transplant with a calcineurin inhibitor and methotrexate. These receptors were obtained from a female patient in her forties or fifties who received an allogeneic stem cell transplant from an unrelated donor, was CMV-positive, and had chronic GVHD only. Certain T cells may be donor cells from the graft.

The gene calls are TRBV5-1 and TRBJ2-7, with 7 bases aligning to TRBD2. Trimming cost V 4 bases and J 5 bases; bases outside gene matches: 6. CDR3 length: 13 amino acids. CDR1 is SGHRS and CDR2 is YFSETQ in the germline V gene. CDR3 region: CASSPGLVNEQYF. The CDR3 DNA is TGCGCCAGCAGCCCAGGACTAGTAAACGAGCAGTACTTC.

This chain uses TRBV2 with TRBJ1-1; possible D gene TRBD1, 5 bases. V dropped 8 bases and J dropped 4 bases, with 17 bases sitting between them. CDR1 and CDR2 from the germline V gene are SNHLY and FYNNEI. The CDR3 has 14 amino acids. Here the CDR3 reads CASLRTRWSTEAFF. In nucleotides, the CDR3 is TGTGCCAGCTTAAGGACACGGTGGAGCACTGAAGCTTTCTTT.

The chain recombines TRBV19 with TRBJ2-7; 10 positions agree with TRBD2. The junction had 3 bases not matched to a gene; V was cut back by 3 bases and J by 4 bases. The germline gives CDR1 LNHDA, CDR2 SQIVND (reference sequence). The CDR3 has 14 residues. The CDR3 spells CASSILAGAYEQYF. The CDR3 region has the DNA TGTGCCAGTAGTATCCTAGCGGGAGCTTACGAGCAGTACTTC.

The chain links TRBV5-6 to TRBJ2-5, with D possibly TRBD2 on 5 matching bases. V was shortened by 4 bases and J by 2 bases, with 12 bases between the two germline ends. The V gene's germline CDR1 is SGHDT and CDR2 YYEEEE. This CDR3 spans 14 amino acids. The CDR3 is CASSARTVQETQYF. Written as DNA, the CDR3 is TGTGCCAGCAGCGCCAGGACTGTGCAAGAGACCCAGTACTTC.

The CDR3: CASSDDRGIRTEAFF. The CDR3 nucleotides read TGTGCCAGCAGTGATGACAGGGGGATTCGCACTGAAGCTTTCTTT. The rearrangement joins TRBV25-1 to TRBJ1-1; 9 positions match TRBD1. CDR3 size: 15 residues. Trimming at V came to 3 bases and at J to 4 bases, leaving 6 bases not matched to a gene. CDR1 MGHDK and CDR2 SYGVNS come from the germline V gene.

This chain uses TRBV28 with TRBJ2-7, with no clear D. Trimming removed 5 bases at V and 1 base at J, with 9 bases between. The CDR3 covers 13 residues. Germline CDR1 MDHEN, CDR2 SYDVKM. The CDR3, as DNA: TGTGCCAGCAGTCGTTTAGCTTCCTACGAGCAGTACTTC. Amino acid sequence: CASSRLASYEQYF.

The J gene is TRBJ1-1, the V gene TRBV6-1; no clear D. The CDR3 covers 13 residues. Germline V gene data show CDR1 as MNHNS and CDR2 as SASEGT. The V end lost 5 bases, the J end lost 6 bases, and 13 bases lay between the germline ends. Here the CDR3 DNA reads TGTGCCAGCAGTCCGCTCTCGGGGTCTGAAGCTTTCTTT. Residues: CASSPLSGSEAFF.

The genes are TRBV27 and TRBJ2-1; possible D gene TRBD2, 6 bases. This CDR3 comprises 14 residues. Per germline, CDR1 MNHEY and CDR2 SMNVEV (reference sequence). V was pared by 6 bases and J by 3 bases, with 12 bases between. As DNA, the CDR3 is TGTGCCAGCAGAAATAGCGGAGACTACAATGAGCAGTTCTTC. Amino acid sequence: CASRNSGDYNEQFF.

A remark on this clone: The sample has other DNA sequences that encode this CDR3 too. CDR3 bases: TGTGCCAGCAGACCTCTAGCGATGACTGCTAGCACAGATACGCAGTATTTT. It is translated as CASRPLAMTASTDTQYF. V usage is TRBV27 and J usage is TRBJ2-3, with a possible D match to TRBD2 (6 bases). Trimming cost V 6 bases and J 0 bases, with 19 bases left between them. Looked up from germline, CDR1 is MNHEY and CDR2 is SMNVEV (reference sequence). The CDR3 is 17 amino acids.

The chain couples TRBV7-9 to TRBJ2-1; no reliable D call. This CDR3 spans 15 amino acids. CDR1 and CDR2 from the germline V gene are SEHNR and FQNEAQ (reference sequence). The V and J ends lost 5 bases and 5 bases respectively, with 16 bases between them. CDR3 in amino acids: CASSQGEPRNNEQFF. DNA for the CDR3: TGTGCCAGCAGCCAAGGAGAGCCCCGGAACAATGAGCAGTTCTTC.

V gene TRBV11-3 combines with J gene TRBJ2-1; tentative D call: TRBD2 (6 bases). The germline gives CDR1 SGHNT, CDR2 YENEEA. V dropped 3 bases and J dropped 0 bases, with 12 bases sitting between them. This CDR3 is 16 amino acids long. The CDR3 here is CASSFSAGNSYNEQFF. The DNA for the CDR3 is TGTGCCAGCAGCTTTTCTGCGGGGAACTCCTACAATGAGCAGTTCTTC.

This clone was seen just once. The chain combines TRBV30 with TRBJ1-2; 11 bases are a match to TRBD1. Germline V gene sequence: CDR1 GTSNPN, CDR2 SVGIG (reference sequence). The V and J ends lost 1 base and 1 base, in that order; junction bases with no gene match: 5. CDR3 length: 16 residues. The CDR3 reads CAWSETGQGVNYGYTF. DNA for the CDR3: TGTGCCTGGAGTGAAACGGGACAGGGGGTTAACTATGGCTACACCTTC.

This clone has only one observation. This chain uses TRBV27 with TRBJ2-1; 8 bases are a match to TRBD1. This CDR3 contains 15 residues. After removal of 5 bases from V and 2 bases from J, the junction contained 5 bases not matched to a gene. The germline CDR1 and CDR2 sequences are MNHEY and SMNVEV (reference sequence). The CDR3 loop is CASSPRDRPYNEQFF. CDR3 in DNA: TGTGCCAGCAGTCCTCGGGACAGGCCCTACAATGAGCAGTTCTTC.

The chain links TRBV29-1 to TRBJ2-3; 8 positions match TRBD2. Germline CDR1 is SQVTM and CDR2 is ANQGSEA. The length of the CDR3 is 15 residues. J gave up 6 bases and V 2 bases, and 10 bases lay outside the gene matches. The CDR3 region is CSVEHLTGGMDTQYF. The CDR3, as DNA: TGCAGCGTTGAACATCTTACGGGAGGGATGGATACGCAGTATTTT.

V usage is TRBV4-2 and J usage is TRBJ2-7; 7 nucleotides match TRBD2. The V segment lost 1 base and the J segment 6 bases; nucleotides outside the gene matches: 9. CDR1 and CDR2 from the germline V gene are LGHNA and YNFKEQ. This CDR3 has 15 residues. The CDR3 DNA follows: TGTGCCAGCAGCCAAGTGTCCATCGGGGAGGGCGAGCAGTACTTC. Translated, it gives CASSQVSIGEGEQYF.

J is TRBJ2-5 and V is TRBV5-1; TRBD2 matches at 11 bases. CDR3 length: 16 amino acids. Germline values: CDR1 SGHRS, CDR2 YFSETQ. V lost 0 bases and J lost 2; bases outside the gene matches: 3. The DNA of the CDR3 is TGCGCCAGCAGCTTGGGGGGGACTAGCGGACAAGAGACCCAGTACTTC. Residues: CASSLGGTSGQETQYF.

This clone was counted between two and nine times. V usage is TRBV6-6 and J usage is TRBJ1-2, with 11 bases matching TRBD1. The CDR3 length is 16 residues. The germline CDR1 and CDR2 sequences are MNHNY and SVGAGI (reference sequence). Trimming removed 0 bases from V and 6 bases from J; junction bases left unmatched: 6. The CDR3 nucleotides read TGTGCCAGCAGTTACTCCCGGACAGGGGGCTTAGATGGCTACACCTTC. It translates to CASSYSRTGGLDGYTF.

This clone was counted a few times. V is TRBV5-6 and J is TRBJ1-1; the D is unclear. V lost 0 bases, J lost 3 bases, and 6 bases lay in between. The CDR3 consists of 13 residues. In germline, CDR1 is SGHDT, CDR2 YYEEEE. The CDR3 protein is CASSLARHTEAFF. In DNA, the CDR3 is TGTGCCAGCAGCTTGGCGCGGCACACTGAAGCTTTCTTT.

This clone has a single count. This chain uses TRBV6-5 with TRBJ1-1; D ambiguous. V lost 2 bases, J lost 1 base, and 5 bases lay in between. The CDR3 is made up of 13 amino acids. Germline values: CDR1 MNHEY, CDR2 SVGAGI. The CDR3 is CASSYNSNTEAFF. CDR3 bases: TGTGCCAGCAGTTACAACTCGAACACTGAAGCTTTCTTT.

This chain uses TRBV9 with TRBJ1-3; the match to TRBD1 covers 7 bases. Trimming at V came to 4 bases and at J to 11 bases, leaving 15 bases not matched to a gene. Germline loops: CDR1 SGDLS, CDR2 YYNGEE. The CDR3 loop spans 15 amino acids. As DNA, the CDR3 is TGTGCCAGCAGCTCTTCCGGGACAGCGGTAAGCGCCATATATTTT. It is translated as CASSSSGTAVSAIYF. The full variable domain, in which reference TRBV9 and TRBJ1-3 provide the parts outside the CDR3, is DSGVTQTPKHLITATGQRVTLRCSPRSGDLSVYWYQQSLDQGLQFLIQYYNGEERAKGNILERFSAQQFPDLHSELNLSSLELGDSALYFCASSSSGTAVSAIYFGEGSWLTVV.